The 3 T cell receptor beta chains below come from one sample, sequenced in a study of blood T cells in healthy people across ages (dated by TCRdb to the mid-2010s). The protocol used for the library was 5' RACE. Sequencing instrument: Illumina HiSeq 2500. A second PCR of about 7 to 12 cycles was performed with a sample-barcoded 5' primer and a J-beta primer mix. TCRdb reran the public reads through fastp at Q25 and MiXCR, keeping productive beta chains. Each CDR3 protein gets just one entry, which takes the most common genes and DNA from the rows behind it. The sample table shows 1.2 million to 1.5 million distinct CDR3 sequences, and about 43% are seen once. Of the sample, roughly 7.7% is held by the ten largest clones. Specimen: blood. The origin of the receptors is a young woman in good health.

Here the CDR3 DNA reads TGTGCCAGCAGCCACCCAGGACAGGGATTAAACACCGGGGAGCTGTTTTTT. It specifies CASSHPGQGLNTGELFF. This chain links TRBV3-1 with TRBJ2-2, with 8 bases identical to TRBD1. The CDR3 contains 17 residues. CDR1 and CDR2 from the germline V gene are LGHDT and YNNKEL (reference sequence). J gave up 2 bases and V 3 bases, and 8 bases lay outside the gene matches.

V and J are TRBV14 and TRBJ2-2; either TRBD1 or TRBD2 may supply D (6 bases each). This CDR3 spans 15 amino acids. V was pared by 5 bases and J by 4 bases, with 14 bases between. Germline loops: CDR1 SGHDN, CDR2 FVKESK. The CDR3 is CASSKEGGSTGELFF. CDR3 DNA sequence: TGTGCCAGCAGCAAGGAGGGGGGCAGCACCGGGGAGCTGTTTTTT.

The gene calls are TRBV6-1 and TRBJ2-5; TRBD2 might be the D (6 bases). The DNA end is more similar to TRBJ2-1, so the J call may be wrong. The CDR3 has 14 amino acids. Per germline, CDR1 MNHNS and CDR2 SASEGT. The CDR3 loop reads CASRTSWYQETQFF. Here the CDR3 DNA reads TGTGCCAGCAGGACTAGTTGGTACCAAGAGACCCAGTTCTTC.